Presented here are 20 T cell receptor beta chains from one specimen sequenced in a study of cytomegalovirus exposure and HLA in healthy donors. The PCR contained 60 Vbeta and 13 Jbeta primers. Assay used: immunoSEQ multiplex PCR; TCRdb lists only in-frame clones, some missing. Here the sample spans about 130,000 clones, roughly 85% being singletons. The sample was PBMCs. These receptors were obtained from a man between 40 and 49 years old in good health and CMV-seropositive.

In this sample, this clone turned up once. The rearrangement joins TRBV6-1 to TRBJ1-3; a weak D match, TRBD1 (6 bases). Trimming stripped 7 bases from V and 2 bases from J, with 15 bases between. CDR1 and CDR2 (germline): MNHNS, SASEGT. The CDR3 runs to 15 residues. Here the CDR3 reads CASTFDRTPGNTIYF. The DNA of the CDR3 is TGTGCCAGCACCTTCGACAGGACACCTGGAAACACCATATATTTT.

The chain couples TRBV11-3 to TRBJ2-2; 10 bases align to TRBD1. V trimming: 5 bases; J trimming: 1 base; junction bases outside the gene matches: 1. The CDR3 is 15 residues long. Germline CDR1 SGHNT, CDR2 YENEEA. This CDR3 reads CASSRDRGNTGELFF. The CDR3 bases are TGTGCCAGCAGCAGGGACAGGGGGAACACCGGGGAGCTGTTTTTT.

The chain carries TRBV27 and TRBJ2-2; TRBD2 matches 9 bases. V trimming: 3 bases; J trimming: 0 bases; junction bases outside the gene matches: 11. Germline lookup yields CDR1 MNHEY and CDR2 SMNVEV (reference sequence). The CDR3 is made up of 19 amino acids. The CDR3 sequence: CASSFPPWASGTNTGELFF. The CDR3 DNA is TGTGCCAGCAGTTTTCCTCCGTGGGCTAGCGGGACGAACACCGGGGAGCTGTTTTTT.

This chain links TRBV19 with TRBJ1-5, with D possibly TRBD1 on 5 matching bases. CDR1 is LNHDA and CDR2 is SQIVND in the germline V gene (reference sequence). V lost 11 bases to trimming and J lost 2 bases, with 10 bases between them. This CDR3 comprises 12 residues. CDR3 amino acids: CALGGGNQPQHF. CDR3 coding DNA: TGTGCCCTCGGGGGGGGCAATCAGCCCCAGCATTTT.

The chain joins TRBV5-8 to TRBJ1-4, with 9 bases lining up with TRBD1. The junction had 3 bases not matched to a gene; V was cut back by 3 bases and J by 3 bases. CDR1 and CDR2 from the germline V gene are SGHTS and YDEGEE. This CDR3 region has 15 residues. The CDR3 region is CASSWGQGPNEKLFF. CDR3 nucleotide sequence: TGTGCCAGCAGCTGGGGACAGGGCCCTAATGAAAAACTGTTTTTT.

In regard to this clone: Its ends do not fully match the called genes, so a read error is possible. The chain uses TRBV7-7 and TRBJ2-3; D may be TRBD1 (5 bases). The CDR3 spans 14 residues. Per germline, CDR1 SSHAT and CDR2 FNYEAQ (reference sequence). The CDR3 nucleotides read TGTGCTAGCAGCCGAGGACAAAGCACAGATACGCAGTATTTT. This translates into CASSRGQSTDTQYF.

This clone was detected a few times. The CDR3 DNA is TGTGCCAGCAGCCGACAGGGGGCGTATGAGCAGTTCTTC. Protein: CASSRQGAYEQFF. This sequence joins TRBV5-6 and TRBJ2-1, with 10 bases aligning to TRBD1. Germline V gene data show CDR1 as SGHDT and CDR2 as YYEEEE. J lost 8 bases, V lost 4 bases, and 3 bases had no gene match. The CDR3 totals 13 residues.

The V gene is TRBV14, the J gene TRBJ2-3; a possible D gene is TRBD2 (5 bases). The V gene lost 0 bases and the J gene lost 2 bases, with 9 bases spanning the gap. The CDR3 extends over 15 amino acids. Germline-derived CDR1 and CDR2 are SGHDN and FVKESK. In DNA, the CDR3 is TGTGCCAGCAGCCAAGAGTGGGAGACCACAGATACGCAGTATTTT. This encodes CASSQEWETTDTQYF.

The rearrangement uses TRBV30 and TRBJ1-5; 8 nucleotides match TRBD1. This CDR3 contains 13 residues. V lost 0 bases and J lost 6; bases outside the gene matches: 1. The germline V gene encodes CDR1 GTSNPN and CDR2 SVGIG (reference sequence). The CDR3 nucleotides are TGTGCCTGGAGTGTCGGACAGGGTCAGCCCCAGCATTTT. This gives the protein CAWSVGQGQPQHF.

The chain recombines TRBV6-1 with TRBJ1-4; 7 bases are a match to TRBD1. Germline trimming cut 5 bases from V and 15 bases from J; bases unmatched to any gene: 9. The V gene's germline CDR1 is MNHNS and CDR2 SASEGT. This CDR3 has 12 amino acids. Written as DNA, the CDR3 is TGTGCCAGCAGTCCCAGACAGGGAGGATTGTTTTTT. It codes for CASSPRQGGLFF.

The rearrangement links TRBV19 to TRBJ2-5; the D is unclear. The germline V gene encodes CDR1 LNHDA and CDR2 SQIVND (reference sequence). The CDR3 contains 13 residues. V lost 3 bases and J lost 5, with 10 bases in between. CDR3 sequence reads: CASSMTSVETQYF. The DNA of the CDR3 is TGTGCCAGTAGTATGACCAGCGTGGAGACCCAGTACTTC. Filled out from reference TRBV19 and TRBJ2-5, the complete variable domain reads DGGITQSPKYLFRKEGQNVTLSCEQNLNHDAMYWYRQDPGQGLRLIYYSQIVNDFQKGDIAEGYSVSREKKESFPLTVTSAQKNPTAFYLCASSMTSVETQYFGPGTRLLVL.

The chain uses TRBV6-5 and TRBJ2-1; D is perhaps TRBD1 (5 bases). The CDR3 runs to 13 residues. Germline values: CDR1 MNHEY, CDR2 SVGAGI. With 6 bases removed from V and 2 bases from J, the gap between germline ends came to 8 bases. The CDR3 is CASSQGPYNEQFF. CDR3 in DNA: TGTGCCAGCAGCCAGGGCCCCTACAATGAGCAGTTCTTC.

The rearrangement links TRBV5-1 to TRBJ2-3, with TRBD2 matching over 13 bases. This CDR3 spans 16 amino acids. The germline V gene has CDR1 SGHRS and CDR2 YFSETQ. V trimming: 4 bases; J trimming: 5 bases; junction bases outside the gene matches: 7. CDR3 in amino acids: CASSPRLAGGVDTQYF. As DNA, the CDR3 is TGCGCCAGCAGCCCAAGACTAGCGGGAGGAGTAGATACGCAGTATTTT.

Only a few counts were recorded for this clone. This chain uses TRBV28 with TRBJ2-5; D is perhaps TRBD2 (6 bases). Germline CDR1 and CDR2: MDHEN and SYDVKM. V was cut by 5 bases and J by 2 bases, with 15 bases left in between. The CDR3 contains 15 residues. DNA for the CDR3: TGTGCCAGCAGTCGTCGGCGGGGTTTACAAGAGACCCAGTACTTC. Its translation: CASSRRRGLQETQYF.

The chain links TRBV30 to TRBJ1-1, with a possible D match to TRBD1 (5 bases). Between the trimmed V and J ends, which lost 3 bases and 0 bases, there was a span of 11 bases. The CDR3 length is 14 residues. CDR1 and CDR2 from the germline V gene are GTSNPN and SVGIG (reference sequence). The CDR3 region is CAWRADSLNTEAFF. DNA of the CDR3: TGTGCCTGGAGGGCCGACAGCTTGAACACTGAAGCTTTCTTT. Together with reference TRBV30 and TRBJ1-1, the CDR3 gives the full variable domain: SQTIHQWPATLVQPVGSPLSLECTVEGTSNPNLYWYRQAAGRGLQLLFYSVGIGQISSEVPQNLSASRPQDRQFILSSKKLLLSDSGFYLCAWRADSLNTEAFFGQGTRLTVV.

This clone was picked up one time. The chain couples TRBV2 to TRBJ2-7, with no clear D. CDR1 SNHLY and CDR2 FYNNEI come from the germline V gene. The CDR3 is made up of 13 amino acids. Trimming removed 11 bases from V and 0 bases from J, with 14 bases in between. CDR3 region: CADSKVLSYEQYF. CDR3 bases: TGTGCCGACTCTAAGGTACTCTCCTACGAGCAGTACTTC.

This sequence joins TRBV27 and TRBJ1-3, with 9 nucleotides matching TRBD1. Looked up from germline, CDR1 is MNHEY and CDR2 is SMNVEV (reference sequence). The ends lost 5 bases at V and 0 bases at J; junction bases unmatched: 5. CDR3 length: 16 amino acids. In DNA, the CDR3 is TGTGCCAGCAGTCCCGGGACAGGGTACTCTGGAAACACCATATATTTT. Its protein is CASSPGTGYSGNTIYF.

V gene TRBV15 combines with J gene TRBJ1-6; 11 nucleotides align to TRBD1. Looked up from germline, CDR1 is LNHNV and CDR2 is YYDKDF (reference sequence). The CDR3 runs to 15 residues. Trimming at V came to 2 bases and at J to 9 bases, leaving 3 bases not matched to a gene. CDR3 sequence (DNA): TGTGCCACCAGCAGAACCGGGACAGGGGGTTCACCCCTCCACTTT. It encodes CATSRTGTGGSPLHF. Looking up the rest from reference TRBV15 and TRBJ1-6 gives the full variable domain: DAMVIQNPRYQVTQFGKPVTLSCSQTLNHNVMYWYQQKSSQAPKLLFHYYDKDFNNEADTPDNFQSRRPNTSFCFLDIRSPGLGDTAMYLCATSRTGTGGSPLHFGNGTRLTVT.

V usage is TRBV5-1 and J usage is TRBJ1-1; TRBD1 matches 8 bases. Germline trimming cut 1 base from V and 5 bases from J; bases unmatched to any gene: 13. The CDR3 loop spans 17 amino acids. The germline gives CDR1 SGHRS, CDR2 YFSETQ. Written as DNA, the CDR3 is TGCGCCAGCAGCTTGAGGGAAAACCAGGGGGCGGGGACTGAAGCTTTCTTT. Amino acids: CASSLRENQGAGTEAFF.

V usage is TRBV7-8 and J usage is TRBJ2-5, with D possibly TRBD1 on 6 matching bases. CDR3 length: 15 amino acids. V was cut by 5 bases and J by 5 bases, with 18 bases left in between. Looked up from germline, CDR1 is SGHVS and CDR2 is FQNEAQ. The CDR3 coding sequence is TGTGCCAGCAGCCCAATGGTTTTACAGGGTGAGACCCAGTACTTC. Translated: CASSPMVLQGETQYF.